The 29 T cell receptor beta chains below all came from one sample that was sequenced in a study of beta chain features in type 1 diabetes. Whole-study results and caveats: Among all four CD4+ subsets, Type 1 diabetes patients had TCRB CDR3s that were moderately but significantly shorter.

Their target antigens are unknown. All of the isolated RNA was reverse transcribed, so expressed TCRB transcripts were sequenced. Sequenced by immunoSEQ multiplex PCR; TCRdb stores in-frame clones only, minus some. Among roughly 300,000 clones listed, roughly an eighth were seen once. The sequencing sample was made of naive CD4+ T cells from blood. These receptors all stem from a young man with type 1 diabetes.

In its sample, this clone was seen a few times. This rearrangement joins TRBV19 to TRBJ2-7; 12 bases map to TRBD2. CDR3 size: 13 residues. Losses at the gene ends were 8 bases for V and 3 bases for J; bases not matched to a gene: 2. CDR1 LNHDA and CDR2 SQIVND come from the germline V gene (reference sequence). The CDR3 DNA reads TGTGCCAGTCGGACTAGCGGGGACTACGAGCAGTACTTC. Encoded protein: CASRTSGDYEQYF.

This clone was seen only a few times. The chain has TRBV4-3 and TRBJ2-2; possible D gene TRBD2, 5 bases. This CDR3 contains 17 residues. V lost 3 bases to trimming and J lost 0 bases, with 14 bases between them. Germline CDR1 LGHNA, CDR2 YSLEER. CDR3 bases: TGCGCCAGCAGCCACCCCTGGGGAGCGGCGAACACCGGGGAGCTGTTTTTT. It codes for CASSHPWGAANTGELFF.

V and J are TRBV6-6 and TRBJ2-1; 9 bases line up with TRBD2. Germline lookup yields CDR1 MNHNY and CDR2 SVGAGI (reference sequence). Trimming at V came to 6 bases and at J to 7 bases, leaving 7 bases not matched to a gene. The CDR3 has 14 amino acids. The CDR3 spells CASSQLSGRNEQFF. The CDR3 DNA reads as TGTGCCAGCAGCCAACTTAGCGGGAGAAATGAGCAGTTCTTC.

This chain connects TRBV28 to TRBJ1-2, with 7 positions matching TRBD1. CDR3 length: 15 amino acids. The junction had 9 bases not matched to a gene; V was cut back by 4 bases and J by 4 bases. Germline CDR1 reads MDHEN; CDR2 reads SYDVKM. The chain's CDR3 is CASSSPTGYGYGYTF. The DNA of the CDR3 is TGTGCCAGCAGTTCACCGACAGGGTACGGCTATGGCTACACCTTC.

This clone occurred a few times. The chain employs TRBV30 and TRBJ2-1; TRBD2 agrees at 13 bases. Germline assignment: CDR1 GTSNPN and CDR2 SVGIG (reference sequence). With 3 bases clipped from V and 7 bases from J, the junction kept 12 bases outside the gene matches. This CDR3 is 17 amino acids long. The CDR3 coding sequence is TGTGCCTGGAGCGCCGCCCGGACTAGCGGGAGTTTTAATGAGCAGTTCTTC. This codes for CAWSAARTSGSFNEQFF.

This clone has a handful of counts. Other DNA sequences within the sample encode an identical CDR3. The rearrangement uses TRBV7-2 and TRBJ2-7, with unresolved D. Per germline, CDR1 SGHTA and CDR2 FQGNSA. The CDR3 runs 13 residues. V gave up 0 bases and J gave up 1 base, with 4 bases separating them. As DNA, the CDR3 is TGTGCCAGCAGCTTAGCCCGTTCCTACGAGCAGTACTTC. Protein product: CASSLARSYEQYF.

This clone has only a few counts. The chain recombines TRBV6-5 with TRBJ2-7; possibly TRBD1 for D (6 bases). V was clipped by 5 bases and J by 4 bases, with 18 bases between them. The germline CDR1 and CDR2 sequences are MNHEY and SVGAGI. This CDR3 spans 15 amino acids. Written as DNA, the CDR3 is TGTGCCAGCAGTCCGGTGTGGGGGCGTCGGTACGAGCAGTACTTC. Translating gives CASSPVWGRRYEQYF.

This clone was found a few times. The gene calls are TRBV4-2 and TRBJ2-5; TRBD2 might be the D (5 bases). Near its end, the DNA agrees better with TRBJ2-7, so the J call may be wrong. Germline V gene lookup returns CDR1 LGHNA and CDR2 YNFKEQ. This CDR3 spans 17 amino acids. CDR3 nucleotide sequence: TGTGCCAGCAGCCAAGACTACGGCACGGGGATCCCCTACGAGCAGTACTTC. Protein: CASSQDYGTGIPYEQYF.

The V and J genes are TRBV7-2 and TRBJ2-7; TRBD2 matches 10 bases. Germline CDR1 is SGHTA and CDR2 is FQGNSA. The CDR3 runs 15 residues. Trimming took 1 base from V and 3 from J; bases not matched to a gene: 3. CDR3 sequence: CASSLDIAGGYEQYF. CDR3 bases: TGTGCCAGCAGCTTAGATATAGCGGGAGGCTACGAGCAGTACTTC.

Only a few counts were recorded for this clone. V gene TRBV11-2 combines with J gene TRBJ2-3, with 11 bases fitting TRBD2. The CDR3 length is 16 residues. V shed 4 bases and J 3 bases; nucleotides not matched to a gene: 6. The germline gives CDR1 SGHAT, CDR2 FQNNGV. This chain's CDR3 is CASSSATSGITDTQYF. CDR3 sequence (DNA): TGTGCCAGCAGCTCCGCGACTAGCGGGATTACAGATACGCAGTATTTT.

The table lists this clone with a few counts. The sample has other DNA sequences that encode this CDR3 too. The chain couples TRBV5-1 to TRBJ2-5; 9 bases map to TRBD2. V shed 0 bases, J shed 2 bases, and the junction held 5 bases outside the gene matches. CDR1 is SGHRS, CDR2 YFSETQ, per germline. This CDR3 contains 16 residues. The CDR3 nucleotides read TGCGCCAGCAGCTTGGCGGGGCTAGCGGGACAAGAGACCCAGTACTTC. Its translation is CASSLAGLAGQETQYF.

This CDR3 is CASSPPLAGDAGELFF. The DNA for the CDR3 is TGTGCCAGCTCACCACCGCTAGCGGGAGACGCCGGGGAGCTGTTTTTT. The chain uses TRBV18 and TRBJ2-2; TRBD2 agrees at 10 bases. This CDR3 has 16 amino acids. The germline gives CDR1 KGHSH, CDR2 LQKENI. Germline trimming cut 0 bases from V and 6 bases from J; bases unmatched to any gene: 4.

The chain employs TRBV28 and TRBJ2-1, with TRBD1 matching 9 bases. V shed 4 bases and J 8 bases; nucleotides not matched to a gene: 12. Germline V CDR1 and CDR2: MDHEN, SYDVKM. This CDR3 region has 16 residues. This CDR3 is CASSSSGTGLFDEQFF. CDR3 sequence (DNA): TGTGCCAGCAGTTCCTCCGGGACAGGGCTCTTCGATGAGCAGTTCTTC.

The chain joins TRBV6-1 to TRBJ1-5, with 9 bases that match TRBD1. Germline assignment: CDR1 MNHNS and CDR2 SASEGT. J gave up 1 base and V 3 bases, and 1 base lay outside the gene matches. CDR3 size: 15 residues. The CDR3 bases are TGTGCCAGCAGTGATGGGACAGGGAGCAATCAGCCCCAGCATTTT. It encodes CASSDGTGSNQPQHF.

The chain employs TRBV7-3 and TRBJ1-1, with TRBD1 as a possible D gene (5 bases). Trimming cost V 6 bases and J 1 base, with 9 bases left between them. The V gene's germline CDR1 is SGHTA and CDR2 FQGTGA. The CDR3 has 13 amino acids. CDR3: CASRNQGNTEAFF. CDR3 DNA: TGTGCCAGCAGGAATCAGGGGAACACTGAAGCTTTCTTT.

The chain couples TRBV6-5 to TRBJ2-3; possibly TRBD1 for D (6 bases). CDR1 and CDR2 from the germline V gene are MNHEY and SVGAGI. V was pared by 9 bases and J by 0 bases, with 13 bases between. The CDR3 extends over 14 amino acids. CDR3 in amino acids: CASKDRMSTDTQYF. The DNA for the CDR3 is TGTGCCAGTAAAGACAGGATGAGCACAGATACGCAGTATTTT.

The chain uses TRBV28 and TRBJ2-7, with D perhaps matching TRBD2 (5 bases). CDR1 is MDHEN and CDR2 is SYDVKM in the germline V gene. CDR3 length equals 14 residues. Trimming stripped 3 bases from V and 2 bases from J, with 11 bases between. This chain's CDR3 is CASSFPSRAYEQYF. CDR3 nucleotide sequence: TGTGCCAGCAGTTTTCCTAGCCGAGCCTACGAGCAGTACTTC.

This clone has more than one count but fewer than ten. CDR3 bases: TGTGCCAGTAGACCGGGTGATTCCATGATGAACACTGAAGCTTTCTTT. Encoded protein: CASRPGDSMMNTEAFF. The rearrangement links TRBV6-6 to TRBJ1-1; D is undetermined. The CDR3 sequence is 16 residues long. V lost 9 bases and J 0 bases, leaving 20 bases between the germline ends. Germline loops: CDR1 MNHNY, CDR2 SVGAGI (reference sequence).

The chain joins TRBV7-9 to TRBJ2-5; TRBD2 is a possible D gene (6 bases). CDR3 length: 16 residues. Germline V lookup: CDR1 SEHNR, CDR2 FQNEAQ (reference sequence). V gave up 5 bases and J gave up 6 bases, with 22 bases separating them. The CDR3 is CASSPTRESLRKTQYF. The CDR3 DNA follows: TGTGCCAGCAGCCCTACCCGGGAGAGTTTAAGGAAGACCCAGTACTTC. Complete variable domain (other parts from reference TRBV7-9 and TRBJ2-5): DTGVSQNPRHKITKRGQNVTFRCDPISEHNRLYWYRQTLGQGPEFLTYFQNEAQLEKSRLLSDRFSAERPKGSFSTLEIQRTEQGDSAMYLCASSPTRESLRKTQYFGPGTRLLVL.

V and J are TRBV2 and TRBJ2-3; no clear D. The V gene lost 10 bases and the J gene lost 5 bases, with 13 bases spanning the gap. The CDR3 consists of 12 residues. Germline CDR1 is SNHLY and CDR2 is FYNNEI. The CDR3 nucleotides read TGTGCCACCCGTGGTCTACTAGATACGCAGTATTTT. Its protein product is CATRGLLDTQYF.

The chain couples TRBV5-1 to TRBJ2-3; 8 positions agree with TRBD2. Germline-derived CDR1 and CDR2 are SGHRS and YFSETQ. The CDR3 length is 17 residues. J was trimmed by 2 bases and V by 3 bases; bases with no gene match: 11. CDR3 in amino acids: CASSSEPGLGDTDTQYF. Here the CDR3 DNA reads TGCGCCAGCAGCTCGGAACCGGGACTAGGTGACACAGATACGCAGTATTTT.

V is TRBV6-5 and J is TRBJ2-1, with 8 bases matching TRBD2. The V and J ends lost 0 bases and 8 bases, in that order; junction bases with no gene match: 6. Germline V gene data show CDR1 as MNHEY and CDR2 as SVGAGI. This CDR3 is 15 amino acids long. The CDR3 region has the DNA TGTGCCAGCAGTTACTCTTCCGGGAGGGCCCATGAGCAGTTCTTC. Translation: CASSYSSGRAHEQFF.

The chain has TRBV4-3 and TRBJ2-1; 7 nucleotides align to TRBD2. CDR3 length equals 16 residues. The germline CDR1 and CDR2 sequences are LGHNA and YSLEER. The V gene end was trimmed by 2 bases and the J gene end by 4 bases; junction bases not matched to a gene: 8. CDR3 bases: TGCGCCAGCAGCCAAAGACTAGCCGGAGATTACAATGAGCAGTTCTTC. Encoded protein: CASSQRLAGDYNEQFF.

This clone was counted between two and nine times. V and J are TRBV27 and TRBJ2-5; 8 bases align to TRBD1. V was clipped by 7 bases and J by 5 bases; unmatched bases: 12. Germline loops: CDR1 MNHEY, CDR2 SMNVEV (reference sequence). The CDR3 loop spans 15 amino acids. The CDR3 is CASIQRQGMRETQYF. CDR3 nucleotides: TGTGCCAGCATCCAACGACAGGGGATGAGGGAGACCCAGTACTTC.

This clone has a handful of counts. The genes are TRBV5-4 and TRBJ2-2; 7 nucleotides line up with TRBD1. V lost 4 bases and J lost 0; bases outside the gene matches: 3. The CDR3 length is 15 residues. CDR1 SGHNT and CDR2 YYREEE come from the germline V gene (reference sequence). DNA of the CDR3: TGTGCCAGCAGCGTAGACAGGGCGAACACCGGGGAGCTGTTTTTT. Amino acid sequence: CASSVDRANTGELFF.

This chain uses TRBV7-2 with TRBJ2-3, with a possible D match to TRBD2 (5 bases). CDR3 size: 14 residues. Trimming removed 4 bases from V and 5 bases from J, with 13 bases in between. Per germline, CDR1 SGHTA and CDR2 FQGNSA. The CDR3 here is CASSYVGVLDTQYF. In DNA form, the CDR3 reads TGTGCCAGCAGCTATGTGGGAGTTTTAGATACGCAGTATTTT.

This chain connects TRBV5-4 to TRBJ2-1; D may be TRBD2 (6 bases). Between the trimmed V and J ends, which lost 0 bases and 9 bases, there was a span of 16 bases. The CDR3 has 15 amino acids. From germline, CDR1 is SGHNT and CDR2 YYREEE (reference sequence). The CDR3 region has the DNA TGTGCCAGCAGCTTGGTGACTAGAGGGCTGGGTGAGCAGTTCTTC. Its translation is CASSLVTRGLGEQFF. Filled out from reference TRBV5-4 and TRBJ2-1, the complete variable domain reads ETGVTQSPTHLIKTRGQQVTLRCSSQSGHNTVSWYQQALGQGPQFIFQYYREEENGRGNFPPRFSGLQFPNYSSELNVNALELDDSALYLCASSLVTRGLGEQFFGPGTRLTVL.

The rearrangement uses TRBV16 and TRBJ1-5; 7 nucleotides line up with TRBD1. CDR1 and CDR2 from the germline V gene are KGHSY and FQNENV. The CDR3 runs to 15 residues. The V and J ends lost 3 bases and 4 bases, in that order; junction bases with no gene match: 6. The CDR3 region has the DNA TGTGCCAGCAGCCAGGGACAGAACTCTAATCAGCCCCAGCATTTT. Its protein is CASSQGQNSNQPQHF.

In this sample, this clone turned up a few times. The chain uses TRBV29-1 and TRBJ2-3; 12 bases align to TRBD2. Germline V gives CDR1 SQVTM, CDR2 ANQGSEA. The CDR3 is made up of 14 amino acids. V lost 5 bases, J lost 3 bases, and 3 bases stayed unmatched. Written as DNA, the CDR3 is TGCAGCGTTTCGACTAGCGGGAGTACAGATACGCAGTATTTT. Encoded protein: CSVSTSGSTDTQYF.